Listed below are T cell receptor beta chains from one sample, sequenced in a study of long-term antiretroviral therapy in people with HIV. The data were produced by immunoSEQ multiplex PCR, yet TCRdb's version contains in-frame clones alone and is incomplete. The sample yields around 20,000 clones, around 80% seen once. The sample was unsorted PBMCs, taken 0.2 years after starting antiretroviral therapy. Receptors were obtained from a woman under 40 with HIV. Both conserved end residues are part of each CDR3. D genes are given only for firm matches. Not all rows give a size; the values are once, few, many and, for expanded clones, a class.

j_call clone_size v_call d_call cdr3_nt cdr3_aa
TRBJ2-3 NA TRBV10-3 TRBD2 TGTGCCATCAGCGAACTAGCGGGGGCAGATACGCAGTATTTT CAISELAGADTQYF
TRBJ2-7 NA TRBV19 NA TGTGCCAGTAGCCTGTTGGACAAGCCATACGAGCAGTACTTC CASSLLDKPYEQYF
TRBJ2-2 NA TRBV28 NA TGTGCCAGCAGTTTATACTTACAGAAAGTCACCGGGGAGCTGTTTTTT CASSLYLQKVTGELFF
TRBJ2-2 NA TRBV10-2 NA TGCGCCAGCAGGCAGGAGAACACCGGGGAGCTGTTTTTT CASRQENTGELFF
TRBJ1-2 NA TRBV18 NA TGTGCCAGCTCACCCGCCGGGGTAGGGTATGGCTACACCTTC CASSPAGVGYGYTF
TRBJ1-1 NA TRBV29-1 NA TGCAGCGTTGCTCTTTCCACAGGGAACACTGAAGCTTTCTTT CSVALSTGNTEAFF
TRBJ2-2 NA TRBV4-2 NA TGTGCCAGCAGCCAAGTGGCGGACACCGGGGAGCTGTTTTTT CASSQVADTGELFF
TRBJ2-3 NA TRBV2 TRBD2 TGTGCCAGCAGCCGGGAGGCGGGGAACACAGATACGCAGTATTTT CASSREAGNTDTQYF
TRBJ1-2 few TRBV4-1 NA TGCGCCAGCAGCCAAGGGACAGTCAACTATGGCTACACCTTC CASSQGTVNYGYTF
TRBJ2-7 NA TRBV27 TRBD1 TGTGCCAGCAGTTTAAAGGACAGGGTCCACGAGCAGTACTTC CASSLKDRVHEQYF